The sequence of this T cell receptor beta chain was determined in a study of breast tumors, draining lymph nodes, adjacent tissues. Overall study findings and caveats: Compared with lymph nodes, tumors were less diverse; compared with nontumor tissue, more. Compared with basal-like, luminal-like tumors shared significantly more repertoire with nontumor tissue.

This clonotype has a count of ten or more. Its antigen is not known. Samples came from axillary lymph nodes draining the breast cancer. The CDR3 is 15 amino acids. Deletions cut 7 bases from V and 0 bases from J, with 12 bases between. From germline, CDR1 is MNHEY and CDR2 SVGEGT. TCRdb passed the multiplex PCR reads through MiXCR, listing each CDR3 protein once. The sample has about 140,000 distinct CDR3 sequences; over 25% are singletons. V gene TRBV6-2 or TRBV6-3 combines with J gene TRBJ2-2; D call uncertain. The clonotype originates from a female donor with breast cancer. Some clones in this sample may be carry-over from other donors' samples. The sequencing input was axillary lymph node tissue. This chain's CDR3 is CASNPVFANTGELFF. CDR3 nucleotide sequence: TGTGCCAGCAACCCAGTATTCGCGAACACCGGGGAGCTGTTTTTT.